A single sample is the source of the 29 T cell receptor beta chains below, sequenced in a study of sequential checkpoint blockade in melanoma. Only in-frame clones appear in the TCRdb table, and some are missing; sequencing was by immunoSEQ multiplex PCR. The sample yields around 19,000 clones, around 69% seen once. As to treatment: randomized to nivolumab then ipilimumab (arm A) or the reverse (arm B). The specimen was CD8+ T cells sorted from blood (inferred from file names), collected from a patient given nivolumab and ipilimumab in sequence. All receptors derive from a human donor with melanoma.

This clone was detected once. The chain joins TRBV2 to TRBJ1-2, with 7 positions matching TRBD1. The CDR3 loop spans 17 amino acids. Germline CDR1 is SNHLY and CDR2 is FYNNEI. The J segment lost 1 base and the V segment lost 4 bases, leaving 12 bases of the junction unmatched. The CDR3 DNA follows: TGTGCCAGCAGTGGCGGGACAGCCTTTCGTTTTAACTATGGCTACACCTTC. Its translation: CASSGGTAFRFNYGYTF.

The chain employs TRBV6-5 and TRBJ2-3; 8 bases line up with TRBD2. This CDR3 region has 15 residues. The V gene end was trimmed by 5 bases and the J gene end by 1 base; junction bases not matched to a gene: 5. Germline-derived CDR1 and CDR2 are MNHEY and SVGAGI. CDR3 in amino acids: CASSVEAGGTDTQYF. As DNA, the CDR3 is TGTGCCAGCAGTGTGGAAGCGGGGGGCACAGATACGCAGTATTTT.

A few counts support this clone. V and J are TRBV9 and TRBJ1-2; maybe TRBD1 (5 bases). Per the germline V gene, CDR1 is SGDLS and CDR2 is YYNGEE. V dropped 0 bases and J dropped 1 base, with 13 bases sitting between them. The CDR3 spans 16 residues. The CDR3 sequence is CASSVEGAVFNYGYTF. Here the CDR3 DNA reads TGTGCCAGCAGCGTAGAAGGGGCGGTTTTTAACTATGGCTACACCTTC.

The gene calls are TRBV7-6 and TRBJ2-1, with 7 positions matching TRBD2. The CDR3 runs to 14 residues. V was clipped by 6 bases and J by 6 bases; unmatched bases: 8. Germline V gene data show CDR1 as SGHVS and CDR2 as FNYEAQ. The CDR3 DNA sequence: TGTGCCAGCAGTTCCCCCGGGACTACCAATGAGCAGTTCTTC. Its protein is CASSSPGTTNEQFF.

The chain couples TRBV4-3 to TRBJ2-7; D not certain. V was pared by 1 base and J by 3 bases, with 7 bases between. The CDR3 is 13 amino acids. Germline V gives CDR1 LGHNA, CDR2 YSLEER. CDR3: CASSQAGSYEQYF. Written as DNA, the CDR3 is TGCGCCAGCAGCCAAGCAGGCAGCTACGAGCAGTACTTC.

The chain recombines TRBV28 with TRBJ1-2, with 10 bases matching TRBD1. Germline V gene data show CDR1 as MDHEN and CDR2 as SYDVKM. The CDR3 consists of 16 residues. The ends lost 2 bases at V and 4 bases at J; junction bases unmatched: 7. In nucleotides, the CDR3 is TGTGCCAGCAGTTTAATCCCGACAGGGGGCTTCTATGGCTACACCTTC. It specifies CASSLIPTGGFYGYTF.

Comments on this clone: Distinct nucleotide sequences in the sample also encode this CDR3. The genes are TRBV6-5 and TRBJ1-1; the D is unclear. Between the trimmed V and J ends, which lost 0 bases and 1 base, there was a span of 6 bases. The CDR3 length is 14 residues. Germline CDR1 MNHEY, CDR2 SVGAGI. The CDR3 is CASSYSEGNTEAFF. As DNA, the CDR3 is TGTGCCAGCAGTTACTCCGAGGGGAACACTGAAGCTTTCTTT.

V and J are TRBV25-1 and TRBJ2-2; tentatively, D is TRBD2 (6 bases). This CDR3 has 16 residues. Trimming removed 5 bases from V and 0 bases from J, with 13 bases in between. Germline-derived CDR1 and CDR2 are MGHDK and SYGVNS. CDR3 protein: CASSTPSESNTGELFF. The CDR3 nucleotides are TGTGCCAGCAGTACCCCTAGCGAATCGAACACCGGGGAGCTGTTTTTT.

V usage is TRBV13 and J usage is TRBJ2-3; 9 positions agree with TRBD2. Trimming took 7 bases from V and 4 from J; bases not matched to a gene: 9. The CDR3 length is 15 residues. Per the germline V gene, CDR1 is PRHDT and CDR2 is FYEKMQ (reference sequence). The CDR3 reads CASTLWRGGPDTQYF. The DNA of the CDR3 is TGTGCCAGCACCCTTTGGCGGGGGGGCCCAGATACGCAGTATTTT.

This chain joins TRBV7-8 and TRBJ2-2, with 7 nucleotides matching TRBD2. With 4 bases clipped from V and 5 bases from J, the junction kept 4 bases outside the gene matches. The germline V gene encodes CDR1 SGHVS and CDR2 FQNEAQ. The CDR3 extends over 14 amino acids. CDR3 in amino acids: CASSSWTSTGELFF. The CDR3 DNA is TGTGCCAGCAGCTCCTGGACTAGTACCGGGGAGCTGTTTTTT.

The chain couples TRBV11-2 to TRBJ1-2; D gene ambiguous. CDR1 is SGHAT and CDR2 is FQNNGV in the germline V gene. V was cut by 1 base and J by 7 bases, with 10 bases left in between. This CDR3 has 13 amino acids. In DNA form, the CDR3 reads TGTGCCAGCAGCTTAGGCCGCACGGGTGGCTACACCTTC. Its translation is CASSLGRTGGYTF. The entire variable domain, with the rest obtained from reference TRBV11-2 and TRBJ1-2, is as follows: EAGVAQSPRYKIIEKRQSVAFWCNPISGHATLYWYQQILGQGPKLLIQFQNNGVVDDSQLPKDRFSAERLKGVDSTLKIQPAKLEDSAVYLCASSLGRTGGYTFGSGTRLTVV.

The chain carries TRBV4-1 and TRBJ1-2; 7 bases are shared with TRBD1. The CDR3 sequence is 16 residues long. Trimming removed 0 bases from V and 2 bases from J; junction bases left unmatched: 6. Germline V lookup: CDR1 MGHRA, CDR2 YSYEKL. For the CDR3, the DNA is TGCGCCAGCAGCCAAGACCCTTCGACAGGGAACTATGGCTACACCTTC. Protein product: CASSQDPSTGNYGYTF.

The chain has TRBV6-5 and TRBJ1-6, with D hard to call. Germline lookup yields CDR1 MNHEY and CDR2 SVGAGI. V lost 0 bases, J lost 9 bases, and 12 bases lay in between. This CDR3 contains 15 residues. Here the CDR3 DNA reads TGTGCCAGCAGTTACTCTTCGCTCGGGGTTTCACCCCTCCACTTT. Its translation: CASSYSSLGVSPLHF.

This clone is judged hyperexpanded. This chain links TRBV9 with TRBJ2-1, with D possibly being TRBD2 (5 bases). V lost 0 bases and J 9 bases, leaving 16 bases between the germline ends. This CDR3 has 15 amino acids. Per the germline V gene, CDR1 is SGDLS and CDR2 is YYNGEE. The CDR3 is CASSVAGSAAGEQFF. In nucleotides, the CDR3 is TGTGCCAGCAGCGTAGCCGGTAGCGCGGCCGGTGAGCAGTTCTTC.

The J gene is TRBJ2-7, the V gene TRBV5-4; 9 bases match TRBD2. Losses at the gene ends were 4 bases for V and 1 base for J; bases not matched to a gene: 9. Per the germline V gene, CDR1 is SGHNT and CDR2 is YYREEE (reference sequence). The CDR3 is 16 residues long. For the CDR3, the DNA is TGTGCCAGCAGCGGTAGCGGGGGCCACGTTTCCTACGAGCAGTACTTC. This encodes CASSGSGGHVSYEQYF.

The V call is TRBV10-1, the J call TRBJ2-3; 9 bases are a match to TRBD2. CDR1 and CDR2 from the germline V gene are WNHNN and SYGVQD (reference sequence). With 0 bases clipped from V and 4 bases from J, the junction kept 8 bases outside the gene matches. This CDR3 has 17 amino acids. CDR3 protein: CASSESAGGGGSDTQYF. As DNA, the CDR3 is TGCGCCAGCAGTGAGTCGGCGGGCGGGGGGGGCTCAGATACGCAGTATTTT.

This clone was recorded a few times. The V gene is TRBV4-1, the J gene TRBJ1-5, with TRBD1 as a possible D gene (5 bases). The germline V and J ends were trimmed by 1 base and 7 bases, with 14 bases remaining between them. CDR3 length equals 15 residues. Germline CDR1 is MGHRA and CDR2 is YSYEKL. The CDR3 reads CASSQGWQGGQPQHF. CDR3 in DNA: TGCGCCAGCAGCCAAGGATGGCAGGGAGGACAGCCCCAGCATTTT.

The chain employs TRBV4-1 and TRBJ1-6; weak D call: TRBD1 (5 bases). The CDR3 runs 14 residues. Germline CDR1 reads MGHRA; CDR2 reads YSYEKL. Between the trimmed V and J ends, which lost 5 bases and 9 bases, there was a span of 14 bases. CDR3 loop: CASSWDSYGSPLHF. CDR3 DNA: TGCGCCAGCAGCTGGGACTCCTACGGTTCACCCCTCCACTTT.

The chain couples TRBV27 to TRBJ2-3; 9 bases agree with TRBD2. The junction had 7 bases not matched to a gene; V was cut back by 3 bases and J by 6 bases. The CDR3 totals 15 residues. Germline V gene data show CDR1 as MNHEY and CDR2 as SMNVEV (reference sequence). The chain's CDR3 is CASSLGAGGADTQYF. The CDR3, as DNA: TGTGCCAGCAGTTTGGGAGCGGGGGGAGCGGATACGCAGTATTTT.

The table lists this clone with a few counts. This chain links TRBV9 with TRBJ1-5; possibly TRBD1 for D (6 bases). V lost 0 bases and J 5 bases, leaving 12 bases between the germline ends. The CDR3 is 15 amino acids. CDR1 and CDR2 (germline): SGDLS, YYNGEE. CDR3 amino acids: CASSVDGQIHQPQHF. CDR3 coding DNA: TGTGCCAGCAGCGTAGATGGACAGATCCATCAGCCCCAGCATTTT.

The table lists this clone with a few counts. J is TRBJ2-3 and V is TRBV4-3, with 15 positions matching TRBD2. There are 19 residues in the CDR3. Germline CDR1 and CDR2: LGHNA and YSLEER. V dropped 5 bases and J dropped 0; count of bases not matched to a gene: 9. CDR3 in amino acids: CASSKWTSGGVYSTDTQYF. The CDR3 DNA reads TGCGCCAGCAGCAAATGGACTAGCGGGGGGGTATATAGCACAGATACGCAGTATTTT.

This clone was counted a single time. V gene TRBV7-2 combines with J gene TRBJ1-6; 10 bases are shared with TRBD1. This CDR3 is 16 amino acids long. With V trimmed by 5 bases and J by 9 bases, 10 bases remained unmatched. Germline CDR1 reads SGHTA; CDR2 reads FQGNSA. CDR3 in amino acids: CASSPTSGTGASPLHF. In DNA form, the CDR3 reads TGTGCCAGCAGCCCAACCTCCGGGACAGGGGCTTCACCCCTCCACTTT.

CDR3 amino acids: CASSEGTIGTQYF. DNA of the CDR3: TGTGCCAGCAGCGAGGGGACTATCGGGACCCAGTACTTC. The V call is TRBV9, the J call TRBJ2-5; TRBD2 aligns across 7 bases. After removal of 3 bases from V and 7 bases from J, the junction contained 6 bases not matched to a gene. The CDR3 is 13 residues long. In germline, CDR1 is SGDLS, CDR2 YYNGEE.

The chain joins TRBV5-5 to TRBJ2-7; unclear D gene. V was cut by 3 bases and J by 2 bases, with 12 bases left in between. CDR1 SGHKS and CDR2 YYEKEE come from the germline V gene (reference sequence). There are 14 residues in the CDR3. The DNA of the CDR3 is TGTGCCAGCAGCTCAGGCGTCCTACCCTACGAGCAGTACGTC. This codes for CASSSGVLPYEQYV.

This chain joins TRBV2 and TRBJ1-2, with TRBD1 matching over 7 bases. The J segment lost 6 bases and the V segment lost 6 bases, leaving 10 bases of the junction unmatched. The CDR3 runs 14 residues. Per the germline V gene, CDR1 is SNHLY and CDR2 is FYNNEI. The CDR3, as DNA: TGTGCCAGCAGGGGCGGCACAGGGGTAAATGGCTACACCTTC. It encodes CASRGGTGVNGYTF.

V and J are TRBV5-4 and TRBJ2-3; 8 positions agree with TRBD2. This CDR3 comprises 15 residues. The V gene's germline CDR1 is SGHNT and CDR2 YYREEE (reference sequence). The junction had 8 bases not matched to a gene; V was cut back by 3 bases and J by 5 bases. CDR3 amino acids: CASSSQAGVGDTQYF. CDR3 coding DNA: TGTGCCAGCAGCTCACAAGCGGGGGTCGGAGATACGCAGTATTTT.

This sequence joins TRBV9 and TRBJ2-3; 7 bases are a match to TRBD1. V gave up 0 bases and J gave up 6 bases; unmatched junction bases: 7. Germline CDR1 SGDLS, CDR2 YYNGEE. The CDR3 extends over 15 amino acids. CDR3 coding DNA: TGTGCCAGCAGCGTAGTACCAGGGGGATGGGATACGCAGTATTTT. It translates to CASSVVPGGWDTQYF.

The chain uses TRBV7-2 and TRBJ2-5, with TRBD1 as a possible D gene (6 bases). Germline V gene sequence: CDR1 SGHTA, CDR2 FQGNSA. The CDR3 is 16 residues long. Trimming left V 5 bases short and J 4 bases short, with 20 bases between. The CDR3 region is CASSPPLQGPTETQYF. CDR3 bases: TGTGCCAGCAGCCCCCCCCTCCAGGGGCCGACAGAGACCCAGTACTTC.

The chain is built from TRBV4-1 and TRBJ1-4, with TRBD1 identical over 8 bases. After removal of 7 bases from V and 7 bases from J, the junction contained 8 bases not matched to a gene. CDR1 is MGHRA and CDR2 is YSYEKL in the germline V gene. This CDR3 contains 14 residues. CDR3 in amino acids: CASTSGTGPEKLFF. The CDR3 DNA reads TGCGCCAGCACCTCCGGGACAGGCCCTGAAAAACTGTTTTTT.